This T cell receptor beta chain comes out of a study of T-cell memory formation after mild COVID-19. Turning to the study itself: Among the donors, TCR clusters were largely specific to each donor. Study findings and constraints: Among contracting clones, CD4+ were mainly CM/EM and CD8+ enriched in EMRA. Among clones peaking at day 37 in the second wave, SARS-CoV-2 specificity remained unconfirmed.

The CDR3 loop spans 14 amino acids. The germline gives CDR1 SGHRS, CDR2 YFSETQ. V lost 1 base and J 0 bases, leaving 8 bases between the germline ends. This clonotype was observed at least ten times. Its antigen is undetermined. cDNA libraries for TCR alpha and TCR beta, carrying sample barcodes and UMIs, came from 5'RACE with constant-segment primers. TCRdb redid the calling of the 5' RACE reads with MiXCR, one entry per CDR3 protein. The repertoire has roughly 250,000 distinct CDR3 sequences, around 15% of them found once; the top ten carry around 3.7%. This TCR came from a man aged 18 to 30 who had mild COVID-19 (a few samples of this study predate the infection). Cell type and time point are not known. This chain joins TRBV5-1 and TRBJ2-7; D uncertain. Specimen: PBMCs or a T cell subset sorted from them (not recorded which). The CDR3 DNA sequence: TGCGCCAGCAGCTTGCAGCTGGCCTCCTACGAGCAGTACTTC. As protein: CASSLQLASYEQYF. Based on the CDR3 plus reference TRBV5-1 and TRBJ2-7, the full variable domain is KAGVTQTPRYLIKTRGQQVTLSCSPISGHRSVSWYQQTPGQGLQFLFEYFSETQRNKGNFPGRFSGRQFSNSRSEMNVSTLELGDSALYLCASSLQLASYEQYFGPGTRLTVT.